This TCR beta chain came from a study of OX40 agonist ivuxolimab in advanced cancers. Study-wide context: The group had a mean age of about 60 years, ranged from roughly 23 to 90, and was 75% to 85% male.

General study points: Averaged across samples, CD8+ T cells carried more expanded clones than CD4+ did.

Cycle 7 day 1, cycle 4 day 1, and baseline were the timepoints at which blood was sampled. The table came from immunoSEQ multiplex PCR; TCRdb's copy has only in-frame clones and leaves some out. The profile covers about 48,000 clones, with more than 80% appearing a single time and roughly 1.2% taken by the ten largest. In the case of this clone: What it binds is unknown.

Germline CDR1 and CDR2: SGHNT and YENEEA. This CDR3 has 13 amino acids. The V gene lost 3 bases and the J gene lost 5 bases, with 10 bases spanning the gap. The chain employs TRBV11-3 and TRBJ1-1; possibly TRBD1 for D (6 bases). The sample in question was CD4+ or CD8+ T cells sorted from blood, obtained in a trial of the OX40 agonist ivuxolimab. The clonotype was recovered from an adult with an advanced solid tumor such as melanoma, head and neck, liver or kidney cancer. The CDR3 DNA reads TGTGCCAGCAGCTTGGAGGGGGAAACTGAAGCTTTCTTT. This translates into CASSLEGETEAFF.